Below, 22 T cell receptor beta chains from the same sample are listed, as sequenced in a study of blood T cells in healthy people across ages (dated by TCRdb to the mid-2010s). Libraries were built with 5' RACE. The sample was run on an Illumina HiSeq 2500. A second PCR of roughly 6 to 12 cycles was performed with a sample-barcoded 5' primer and a J-beta primer mix. In-frame beta chains were kept once TCRdb had trimmed the public reads at Q25 with fastp and called clones with MiXCR. When rows share a CDR3 protein, they turn into one entry using the most common DNA and genes. The sample table lists hundreds of thousands of distinct CDR3 sequences, roughly 49% of them with a count of one. The top ten constitute around 32% of the sample. Sequencing was done on a sample of blood. The receptor source for this set is a woman aged 60-75 years in good health.

This clonotype has just a few counts. V is TRBV12-3 or TRBV12-4 and J is TRBJ2-2; 12 nucleotides align to TRBD1. V dropped 8 bases and J dropped 3; count of bases not matched to a gene: 1. The CDR3 runs 14 residues. The CDR3 coding sequence is TGTGCCAGCGGGACAGGGGGCTACACCGGGGAGCTGTTTTTT. Protein sequence: CASGTGGYTGELFF.

The chain recombines TRBV3-1 with TRBJ2-1, with D maybe TRBD2 (7 bases). CDR1 and CDR2 from the germline V gene are LGHDT and YNNKEL (reference sequence). V lost 1 base and J lost 2, with 24 bases in between. This CDR3 is 20 amino acids long. This chain's CDR3 is CASSQGLRGAARRTYNEQFF. The CDR3 DNA is TGTGCCAGCAGCCAAGGTCTTCGGGGGGCAGCAAGGAGAACCTACAATGAGCAGTTCTTC.

The chain uses TRBV4-1 and TRBJ2-5, with 7 bases matching TRBD2. Near its end, the DNA agrees better with TRBJ2-7, so the J call may be wrong. Germline V gives CDR1 MGHRA, CDR2 YSYEKL. The CDR3 has 15 residues. The CDR3 sequence is CASSQDRTRTYEQYF. CDR3 sequence (DNA): TGCGCCAGCAGCCAAGATAGGACTAGAACCTACGAGCAGTACTTC.

This clonotype came up a few times. The chain combines TRBV25-1 with TRBJ1-2; D ambiguous. The ends were cut back, 1 base at V and 6 bases at J, with 15 bases in the middle. CDR3 length equals 15 residues. Germline V gene sequence: CDR1 MGHDK, CDR2 SYGVNS. CDR3 amino acids: CASSEFWQPGNGYTF. Written as DNA, the CDR3 is TGTGCCAGCAGTGAATTTTGGCAACCTGGGAATGGCTACACCTTC.

The chain employs TRBV5-1 and TRBJ2-3; no clear D gene. The CDR3 is 14 amino acids. The V gene lost 1 base and the J gene lost 2 bases, with 8 bases spanning the gap. CDR1 and CDR2 from the germline V gene are SGHRS and YFSETQ. In DNA form, the CDR3 reads TGCGCCAGCAGCTTGAGTATGCCCACAGATACGCAGTATTTT. It encodes CASSLSMPTDTQYF.

The J gene is TRBJ2-7, the V gene TRBV20-1; D not resolved. The CDR3 consists of 12 residues. Germline-derived CDR1 and CDR2 are DFQATT and SNEGSKA (reference sequence). V lost 6 bases, J lost 2 bases, and 11 bases lay in between. This chain's CDR3 is CSADIGPYEQYF. Here the CDR3 DNA reads TGCAGTGCCGACATAGGGCCCTACGAGCAGTACTTC.

The genes are TRBV29-1 and TRBJ2-5; D uncertain. Trimming removed 1 base at V and 4 bases at J, with 13 bases between. The CDR3 is made up of 14 amino acids. From germline, CDR1 is SQVTM and CDR2 ANQGSEA. CDR3 in DNA: TGCAGCGTTGAAGGCGAGGTTGTCGTAGAGACCCAGTACTTC. Protein product: CSVEGEVVVETQYF.

The rearrangement uses TRBV9 and TRBJ2-7; a possible D gene is TRBD2 (5 bases). Germline CDR1 is SGDLS and CDR2 is YYNGEE. With 7 bases removed from V and 7 bases from J, the gap between germline ends came to 21 bases. The CDR3 covers 14 residues. The CDR3 DNA is TGTGCCAGCCGGATGGCGGGCGAGTCGGGAGAGCAGTACTTC. The encoded protein is CASRMAGESGEQYF.

The chain is built from TRBV7-9 and TRBJ2-5; 8 bases line up with TRBD1. The CDR3 consists of 13 residues. Germline CDR1 and CDR2: SEHNR and FQNEAQ (reference sequence). V lost 5 bases to trimming and J lost 5 bases; unmatched junction nucleotides: 4. The DNA for the CDR3 is TGTGCCAGCAGCCGGGGACAGGCGGAGACCCAGTACTTC. This translates into CASSRGQAETQYF.

In its sample, this clonotype was seen once. The chain employs TRBV19 and TRBJ2-5; no reliable D call. V was cut by 5 bases and J by 2 bases, with 9 bases left in between. Germline V CDR1 and CDR2: LNHDA, SQIVND (reference sequence). The CDR3 loop spans 13 amino acids. The CDR3 here is CASSAAQQETQYF. The CDR3 nucleotides read TGTGCCAGTAGTGCGGCGCAGCAAGAGACCCAGTACTTC.

Comments on this clonotype: A much bigger clone sits one base away, suggesting this may be a read error. The V gene is TRBV29-1, the J gene TRBJ1-2, with 7 bases that match TRBD1. Germline V gene data show CDR1 as SQVTM and CDR2 as ANQGSEA. V gave up 4 bases and J gave up 7 bases; unmatched junction bases: 9. CDR3 length: 13 amino acids. CDR3 sequence (DNA): TGCAGCGTTGGTGAGGGGGCCGGGTGTGGCTACACCTTC. Translating gives CSVGEGAGCGYTF.

The CDR3: CASSQERAGAYEQYF. The CDR3 nucleotides read TGTGCCAGCAGCCAAGAGCGAGCGGGAGCCTACGAGCAGTACTTC. The chain is built from TRBV14 and TRBJ2-7; 8 bases match TRBD2. The germline V gene encodes CDR1 SGHDN and CDR2 FVKESK. This CDR3 spans 15 amino acids. V trimming: 0 bases; J trimming: 2 bases; junction bases outside the gene matches: 3. Full variable domain (rest looked up from reference TRBV14 and TRBJ2-7): EAGVTQFPSHSVIEKGQTVTLRCDPISGHDNLYWYRRVMGKEIKFLLHFVKESKQDESGMPNNRFLAERTGGTYSTLKVQPAELEDSGVYFCASSQERAGAYEQYFGPGTRLTVT.

This clonotype has only a few counts. Here the CDR3 DNA reads TGCAGTGCTAGAGATCTAGCGGGAGGGTTCCATACGCAGTATTTT. Translating it yields CSARDLAGGFHTQYF. The chain links TRBV20-1 to TRBJ2-3; 12 bases are shared with TRBD2. With 0 bases clipped from V and 7 bases from J, the junction kept 5 bases outside the gene matches. Germline assignment: CDR1 DFQATT and CDR2 SNEGSKA (reference sequence). This CDR3 contains 15 residues.

V gene TRBV7-8 combines with J gene TRBJ2-7, with TRBD2 matching 13 bases. The germline CDR1 and CDR2 sequences are SGHVS and FQNEAQ. The CDR3 sequence is 16 residues long. V was clipped by 8 bases and J by 3 bases; unmatched bases: 10. CDR3 DNA: TGTGCCAGCGGATCGACTAGCGGGAGGACGAGCTACGAGCAGTACTTC. Translating gives CASGSTSGRTSYEQYF.

This clonotype was recorded once. The V call is TRBV20-1, the J call TRBJ2-2; D is undetermined. The CDR3 extends over 15 amino acids. V lost 5 bases and J 4 bases, leaving 17 bases between the germline ends. Germline V lookup: CDR1 DFQATT, CDR2 SNEGSKA (reference sequence). CDR3 coding DNA: TGCAGTGCTGGCCGGGCCGCTTGGGGCACCGGGGAGCTGTTTTTT. This sequence encodes CSAGRAAWGTGELFF.

The V call is TRBV29-1, the J call TRBJ2-5, with 10 bases that match TRBD2. V shed 2 bases, J shed 5 bases, and the junction held 2 bases outside the gene matches. This CDR3 contains 13 residues. The germline CDR1 and CDR2 sequences are SQVTM and ANQGSEA. CDR3 sequence reads: CSVESSGSETQYF. The CDR3 DNA reads as TGCAGCGTTGAATCTAGCGGGAGTGAGACCCAGTACTTC.

The CDR3 protein is CASSFGAPGPLHF. The CDR3 DNA follows: TGTGCCAGCAGTTTTGGGGCCCCGGGACCCCTCCACTTT. The chain is built from TRBV27 and TRBJ1-6; D may be TRBD1 (5 bases). Trimming removed 3 bases from V and 12 bases from J, with 12 bases in between. Germline V lookup: CDR1 MNHEY, CDR2 SMNVEV (reference sequence). The CDR3 sequence is 13 residues long.

This chain links TRBV6-5 with TRBJ2-2; D might be TRBD2 (6 bases). Germline V gives CDR1 MNHEY, CDR2 SVGAGI. V was shortened by 0 bases and J by 6 bases, with 14 bases between the two germline ends. The CDR3 covers 16 residues. CDR3 sequence: CASSYSEGVGPGELFF. CDR3 nucleotide sequence: TGTGCCAGCAGTTACTCGGAGGGCGTGGGTCCCGGGGAGCTGTTTTTT.

The genes are TRBV11-3 and TRBJ2-1, with TRBD1 matching over 11 bases. The V and J ends lost 5 bases and 4 bases, in that order; junction bases with no gene match: 7. Germline CDR1 SGHNT, CDR2 YENEEA. This CDR3 region has 16 residues. The CDR3 DNA reads TGTGCCAGCAGCCAGGGACAGGGGGTCAGGTACAATGAGCAGTTCTTC. It translates to CASSQGQGVRYNEQFF. Full variable domain (rest looked up from reference TRBV11-3 and TRBJ2-1): EAGVVQSPRYKIIEKKQPVAFWCNPISGHNTLYWYLQNLGQGPELLIRYENEEAVDDSQLPKDRFSAERLKGVDSTLKIQPAELGDSAVYLCASSQGQGVRYNEQFFGPGTRLTVL.

This chain uses TRBV12-3 or TRBV12-4 with TRBJ2-5; 8 positions match TRBD2. The J segment lost 4 bases and the V segment lost 7 bases, leaving 5 bases of the junction unmatched. This CDR3 region has 13 residues. The CDR3: CASTLREGETQYF. CDR3 in DNA: TGTGCCAGCACCCTACGGGAGGGAGAGACCCAGTACTTC.

The genes are TRBV20-1 and TRBJ2-5; 10 nucleotides line up with TRBD1. Germline V gene lookup returns CDR1 DFQATT and CDR2 SNEGSKA (reference sequence). CDR3 length: 15 residues. The ends lost 5 bases at V and 5 bases at J; junction bases unmatched: 11. CDR3 sequence (DNA): TGCAGTGCTGACGACCCGACAGGGGGCGAGGAGACCCAGTACTTC. Translation: CSADDPTGGEETQYF.

In its sample, this clonotype was seen a few times. CDR3 bases: TGTGCCAGCAATCTCGGGAGAGTCTATGGCTACACCTTC. This codes for CASNLGRVYGYTF. The rearrangement joins TRBV5-6 to TRBJ1-2, with no clear D. This CDR3 has 13 residues. Between the trimmed V and J ends, which lost 6 bases and 4 bases, there was a span of 13 bases. Germline values: CDR1 SGHDT, CDR2 YYEEEE.